This paragraph reports one TCR beta chain. Its antigen is not known. There were likely unrecorded immune exposures, though donors were nominally healthy when sampled. Germline CDR1 and CDR2: SEHNR and FQNEAQ (reference sequence). The CDR3 contains 16 residues. The J segment lost 4 bases and the V segment lost 2 bases, leaving 5 bases of the junction unmatched. This sample is part of a study of cytomegalovirus exposure and HLA in healthy donors. Findings and caveats of the study: An analysis done earlier found most TCR beta V segments productive about 90% or about 30% of the time. In a later analysis, HLA-associated beta chains showed higher expansion and lower generation probabilities than comparable chains.

PCR amplification relied on 60 Vbeta primers (plus 13 Jbeta primers). Profiling relied on immunoSEQ multiplex PCR, and the TCRdb table lists in-frame clones only, not all of them. The sample lists around 130,000 clones; 70% to 80% were seen once. What was sequenced was PBMCs. The V and J genes are TRBV7-9 and TRBJ2-1, with TRBD1 matching over 10 bases. This sequence was found in a woman aged 60-75 years in good health and CMV-seropositive. DNA for the CDR3: TGTGCCAGCAGCTTAAAAGGGACAGGGGCATACAATGAGCAGTTCTTC. It yields the protein CASSLKGTGAYNEQFF.